Described below is a single TCR beta chain sequence and its context. This sample is drawn from a study of T cell responses to AZD1222 COVID-19 vaccine. Per germline, CDR1 SGDLS and CDR2 YYNGEE. This CDR3 comprises 15 residues. Trimming pared 0 bases from V and 3 bases from J, leaving 12 bases between. Data came from immunoSEQ multiplex PCR; TCRdb stores just in-frame clones and leaves some out. The sample comprises around 110,000 clones, approximately 88% of which are singletons, and approximately 7% rests with the top ten. V usage is TRBV9 and J usage is TRBJ1-2, with D uncertain. The source material was peripheral blood, sampled on day 0 of AZD1222 vaccination. The receptor was derived from an adult in good health. The CDR3 protein is CASSVGGIFDYGYTF. The CDR3 DNA is TGTGCCAGCAGCGTAGGAGGGATCTTTGACTATGGCTACACCTTC.